This T cell receptor (beta chain) was sequenced in a study of identical twins. Germline values: CDR1 SGHVS, CDR2 FQNEAQ. This CDR3 is 18 amino acids long. V dropped 0 bases and J dropped 8; count of bases not matched to a gene: 11. This clonotype has a handful of counts. A universal primer site was created by template switching, with the cDNA bearing unique molecular identifiers. TCRdb reanalysed the 5' RACE reads using MiXCR and keeps one entry per CDR3 protein. The sample has about 200,000 distinct CDR3 sequences; roughly 10% are singletons. V is TRBV7-8 and J is TRBJ1-6; TRBD1 matches 9 bases. The sequence derives from a man aged 45-65 years in good health. Material: memory T cells sorted from blood. CDR3 protein: CASSLAIRDRVVDSPLHF. The CDR3 DNA reads TGTGCCAGCAGCTTAGCGATCCGGGACAGGGTTGTTGATTCACCCCTCCACTTT.